One sample yielded the 7 T cell receptor beta chains listed below, sequenced in a study of blood T cell repertoires in COVID-19. Method: immunoSEQ multiplex PCR; TCRdb's copy keeps in-frame clones and lacks some. The table lists some 100,000 clones, approximately 80% of them singletons. Input material: peripheral blood. The receptors shown here come from a man aged 50 or older with active or convalescent COVID-19.

This clone was found once. The V and J genes are TRBV19 and TRBJ2-5, with 8 bases lining up with TRBD1. CDR3 length: 15 residues. The germline V gene encodes CDR1 LNHDA and CDR2 SQIVND (reference sequence). Trimming removed 4 bases from V and 2 bases from J; junction bases left unmatched: 6. CDR3 bases: TGTGCCAGTAGTAGCCCTAACAGGGGGCAAGAGACCCAGTACTTC. It is translated as CASSSPNRGQETQYF.

This chain joins TRBV6-5 and TRBJ1-2, with 7 bases identical to TRBD1. CDR1 is MNHEY and CDR2 is SVGAGI in the germline V gene. This CDR3 contains 13 residues. Trimming took 6 bases from V and 8 from J; bases not matched to a gene: 9. CDR3 region: CASRDRSIGGYTF. In DNA, the CDR3 is TGTGCCAGCAGGGACAGGTCAATAGGCGGCTACACCTTC.

The count of this clone is one. This chain links TRBV11-1 with TRBJ2-1; D might be TRBD2 (5 bases). Per germline, CDR1 SGHAT and CDR2 FQDESV (reference sequence). Trimming took 3 bases from V and 5 from J, leaving 14 bases between them. CDR3 length: 15 amino acids. This chain's CDR3 is CASSFGLASHNEQFF. DNA of the CDR3: TGTGCCAGCAGCTTTGGACTCGCGTCCCACAATGAGCAGTTCTTC.

The J gene is TRBJ2-1, the V gene TRBV29-1, with 10 bases fitting TRBD1. The CDR3 runs 17 residues. The V gene end was trimmed by 3 bases and the J gene end by 8 bases; junction bases not matched to a gene: 16. The germline CDR1 and CDR2 sequences are SQVTM and ANQGSEA. The CDR3 spells CSVDQGRTGGDRDEQFF. The CDR3 DNA reads as TGCAGCGTTGATCAAGGCCGGACAGGGGGTGACCGGGATGAGCAGTTCTTC.

This clone was seen a handful of times. The gene calls are TRBV7-9 and TRBJ2-1; the D gene is possibly TRBD2 (5 bases). From germline, CDR1 is SEHNR and CDR2 FQNEAQ (reference sequence). The V end was cut by 0 bases, the J end by 15 bases, with 15 bases between. The length of the CDR3 is 13 residues. The CDR3 DNA reads TGTGCCAGCAGCTTAGCCTTGGACCATGGAGGGTTCTTC. It codes for CASSLALDHGGFF.

The gene calls are TRBV5-1 and TRBJ2-3, with 12 bases that match TRBD2. Germline V gene lookup returns CDR1 SGHRS and CDR2 YFSETQ. J gave up 4 bases and V 2 bases, and 5 bases lay outside the gene matches. This CDR3 has 16 residues. The DNA for the CDR3 is TGCGCCAGCAGCTTTTTGACTAGCGGGAGTGCAGATACGCAGTATTTT. It encodes CASSFLTSGSADTQYF.

V gene TRBV28 combines with J gene TRBJ1-2; D may be TRBD1 (6 bases). Trimming stripped 5 bases from V and 1 base from J, with 11 bases between. Germline CDR1 reads MDHEN; CDR2 reads SYDVKM. CDR3 length: 14 residues. CDR3 bases: TGTGCCAGCAGTGAACTACAGGGTAACTATGGCTACACCTTC. This gives the protein CASSELQGNYGYTF.